One and the same sample provided the 32 T cell receptor beta chains below, sequenced in a study of human T cells and chemical hapten exposure (dated by TCRdb to the early 2020s). The time point label on this specimen signifies: patch test 1, 2 weeks after DPC sensitization. Interpreted using the paper, the treatment or condition label stands for: therapeutic diphenylcyclopropenone sensitization with weekly scalp DPC. The library was produced with RACE. Sequenced on a NextSeq 500. In TCRdb, the public reads were trimmed at Q25 with fastp and aligned with MiXCR, with productive beta chains retained. Each record represents a unique CDR3 protein, reported with the most common genes and DNA among its rows. In all, the sample holds some 340,000 distinct CDR3 sequences, and under 8% of those were seen once. The top ten hold less than 10% of the sample. The specimen comprised whole blood, sampled in connection with sensitization to the hapten diphenylcyclopropenone (DPC). Every receptor here comes from a woman aged 18-29 years with alopecia areata. Some clones in this sample may be carry-over from other donors' samples.

This clonotype was seen repeatedly, ten times or more. J is TRBJ1-1 and V is TRBV5-6; 8 bases are a match to TRBD1. The CDR3 consists of 14 residues. The V and J ends lost 2 bases and 4 bases, in that order; junction bases with no gene match: 4. Germline CDR1 reads SGHDT; CDR2 reads YYEEEE. The CDR3 region is CASSLTGGVTEAFF. The CDR3 DNA follows: TGTGCCAGCAGCTTAACAGGGGGTGTCACTGAAGCTTTCTTT.

This clonotype was counted between two and nine times. The chain links TRBV6-2 or TRBV6-3 to TRBJ2-3; TRBD2 might be the D (5 bases). V gave up 2 bases and J gave up 6 bases, with 15 bases separating them. The CDR3 has 15 residues. The germline V gene has CDR1 MNHEY and CDR2 SVGEGT. CDR3 amino acids: CASSYGLPGKDTQYF. CDR3 DNA: TGTGCCAGCAGTTACGGACTCCCTGGCAAGGATACGCAGTATTTT.

This clonotype was observed many times. In nucleotides, the CDR3 is TGTGCCAGCAGCGTTAGGGGACAGGGCACAGATACGCAGTATTTT. Translation gives CASSVRGQGTDTQYF. The genes are TRBV7-2 and TRBJ2-3; TRBD1 matches 8 bases. The CDR3 is 15 residues long. Losses at the gene ends were 5 bases for V and 1 base for J; bases not matched to a gene: 5. Germline CDR1 SGHTA, CDR2 FQGNSA.

This clonotype came up many times. The CDR3 region is CSVLQGRGAEAFF. CDR3 DNA sequence: TGCAGCGTCCTACAGGGTAGAGGGGCTGAAGCTTTCTTT. V and J are TRBV29-1 and TRBJ1-1; the D gene is possibly TRBD1 (6 bases). CDR1 is SQVTM, CDR2 ANQGSEA, per germline. The CDR3 consists of 13 residues. Trimming took 6 bases from V and 6 from J, leaving 17 bases between them.

The V gene is TRBV6-5, the J gene TRBJ2-3; 11 nucleotides agree with TRBD2. J was trimmed by 2 bases and V by 2 bases; bases with no gene match: 9. CDR1 and CDR2 (germline): MNHEY, SVGAGI. This CDR3 is 18 amino acids long. The CDR3 loop is CASSYLPQLAGDTDTQYF. CDR3 sequence (DNA): TGTGCCAGCAGTTACCTCCCCCAACTAGCGGGGGACACAGATACGCAGTATTTT.

The V and J genes are TRBV5-1 and TRBJ2-5; 7 nucleotides line up with TRBD1. CDR3 length: 15 amino acids. V lost 0 bases, J lost 5 bases, and 7 bases stayed unmatched. The germline V gene encodes CDR1 SGHRS and CDR2 YFSETQ. CDR3 residues: CASSLAGQAGETQYF. DNA of the CDR3: TGCGCCAGCAGCTTGGCAGGACAGGCAGGGGAGACCCAGTACTTC.

This clonotype was seen many times. This chain links TRBV11-1 with TRBJ2-7, with TRBD1 as a possible D gene (6 bases). Germline CDR1 is SGHAT and CDR2 is FQDESV (reference sequence). The CDR3 consists of 19 residues. V was shortened by 2 bases and J by 2 bases, with 25 bases between the two germline ends. As DNA, the CDR3 is TGTGCCAGCAGCTTATCGGGGCCAGACGAGGGGGTTTCCACCTACGAGCAGTACTTC. Its protein product is CASSLSGPDEGVSTYEQYF. Full variable domain (rest looked up from reference TRBV11-1 and TRBJ2-7): EAEVAQSPRYKITEKSQAVAFWCDPISGHATLYWYRQILGQGPELLVQFQDESVVDDSQLPKDRFSAERLKGVDSTLKIQPAELGDSAMYLCASSLSGPDEGVSTYEQYFGPGTRLTVT.

The table lists this clonotype with many counts. This chain uses TRBV24-1 with TRBJ2-3, with D unresolved. Germline V gene data show CDR1 as KGHDR and CDR2 as SFDVKD. The CDR3 spans 13 residues. The V end was cut by 2 bases, the J end by 1 base, with 3 bases between. The CDR3 nucleotides are TGTGCCACCAGTGATTCACGCACAGATACGCAGTATTTT. It translates to CATSDSRTDTQYF.

This clonotype was picked up many times. The chain has TRBV4-2 and TRBJ2-1; 9 nucleotides line up with TRBD2. Germline V gene data show CDR1 as LGHNA and CDR2 as YNFKEQ. This CDR3 has 14 amino acids. The trim removed 5 bases at V and 3 bases at J, leaving 2 bases unmatched. The CDR3 nucleotides read TGTGCCAGCAGCGAGCGGGGGGTCTACAATGAGCAGTTCTTC. Amino acids: CASSERGVYNEQFF.

This clonotype was seen at least ten times. This chain uses TRBV6-2 or TRBV6-3 with TRBJ1-1; TRBD1 agrees at 7 bases. J lost 0 bases, V lost 6 bases, and 4 bases had no gene match. Per the germline V gene, CDR1 is MNHEY and CDR2 is SVGEGT. The CDR3 is 14 amino acids. The CDR3 loop is CASSFRGMNTEAFF. DNA of the CDR3: TGTGCCAGCAGCTTCAGGGGGATGAACACTGAAGCTTTCTTT.

This clonotype was recorded many times. The V and J genes are TRBV4-3 and TRBJ2-7, with 12 bases aligning to TRBD1. The CDR3 contains 15 residues. V shed 2 bases, J shed 6 bases, and the junction held 5 bases outside the gene matches. CDR1 and CDR2 from the germline V gene are LGHNA and YSLEER. The CDR3: CASSQQGTGGGEQYF. For the CDR3, the DNA is TGCGCCAGCAGCCAACAAGGGACAGGGGGCGGCGAGCAGTACTTC.

The chain employs TRBV7-3 and TRBJ2-3; 8 bases are shared with TRBD2. The V gene end was trimmed by 5 bases and the J gene end by 0 bases; junction bases not matched to a gene: 13. Germline assignment: CDR1 SGHTA and CDR2 FQGTGA. The CDR3 sequence is 18 residues long. The CDR3 bases are TGTGCCAGCAGCCAGACGAACCTACTAGCGGTCAGCACAGATACGCAGTATTTT. Its translation is CASSQTNLLAVSTDTQYF.

The chain couples TRBV13 to TRBJ2-7; D is perhaps TRBD1 (6 bases). The length of the CDR3 is 14 residues. With 8 bases removed from V and 3 bases from J, the gap between germline ends came to 17 bases. Germline assignment: CDR1 PRHDT and CDR2 FYEKMQ (reference sequence). Written as DNA, the CDR3 is TGTGCCAGCTTGGACAGCTCGAGGGACTACGAGCAGTACTTC. Translating gives CASLDSSRDYEQYF.

The V call is TRBV7-9, the J call TRBJ1-4; D gene ambiguous. Trimming took 5 bases from V and 7 from J, leaving 11 bases between them. From germline, CDR1 is SEHNR and CDR2 FQNEAQ (reference sequence). The CDR3 has 13 amino acids. The CDR3 DNA reads as TGTGCCAGCAGCCTTAGACCGGGTGAAAAACTGTTTTTT. Its translation: CASSLRPGEKLFF.

This clonotype was seen a handful of times. The chain combines TRBV3-1 with TRBJ1-3; 10 nucleotides agree with TRBD1. Looked up from germline, CDR1 is LGHDT and CDR2 is YNNKEL (reference sequence). This CDR3 contains 15 residues. The J segment lost 7 bases and the V segment lost 5 bases, leaving 8 bases of the junction unmatched. This CDR3 is CASSGLGQGINTIYF. For the CDR3, the DNA is TGTGCCAGCAGCGGGCTGGGACAGGGGATCAACACCATATATTTT.

The V call is TRBV7-6, the J call TRBJ1-4; 10 nucleotides match TRBD1. The CDR3 length is 17 residues. The ends lost 5 bases at V and 3 bases at J; junction bases unmatched: 9. The germline V gene has CDR1 SGHVS and CDR2 FNYEAQ. CDR3 loop: CASSRQTGGLANEKLFF. CDR3 sequence (DNA): TGTGCCAGCAGCCGCCAGACAGGGGGCCTAGCTAATGAAAAACTGTTTTTT.

There are many counts of this clonotype. The V and J genes are TRBV5-6 and TRBJ2-2; possibly TRBD1 or TRBD2 for D (5 bases each). Germline CDR1 is SGHDT and CDR2 is YYEEEE. Trimming shortened V by 1 base and J by 1 base, and 17 bases separated the two germline ends. This CDR3 spans 18 amino acids. The CDR3, as DNA: TGTGCCAGCAGCTTGTTGCTGGTGGCAGGGAGGAACACCGGGGAGCTGTTTTTT. Its protein is CASSLLLVAGRNTGELFF.

This sequence joins TRBV20-1 and TRBJ1-2; weak D call: TRBD1 (5 bases). V was clipped by 4 bases and J by 0 bases, with 9 bases between them. Germline V gene data show CDR1 as DFQATT and CDR2 as SNEGSKA (reference sequence). The CDR3 runs 13 residues. CDR3 DNA sequence: TGCAGTGCTACAGACAGACCTAACTATGGCTACACCTTC. Residues: CSATDRPNYGYTF.

This clonotype was counted many times. V gene TRBV6-6 combines with J gene TRBJ2-2; 9 nucleotides line up with TRBD1. The germline V gene has CDR1 MNHNY and CDR2 SVGAGI (reference sequence). Trimming removed 11 bases from V and 5 bases from J; junction bases left unmatched: 9. The CDR3 totals 14 residues. The CDR3 region is CALRDRESTGELFF. The CDR3 bases are TGTGCCCTCCGGGACAGGGAATCTACCGGGGAGCTGTTTTTT.

This chain connects TRBV7-2 to TRBJ2-4, with 8 bases lining up with TRBD2. The CDR3 is 17 residues long. After removal of 0 bases from V and 2 bases from J, the junction contained 6 bases not matched to a gene. Germline V lookup: CDR1 SGHTA, CDR2 FQGNSA. DNA for the CDR3: TGTGCCAGCAGCTTAGCTGGGTTAGCGGGGACCAAAAACATTCAGTACTTC. Translation gives CASSLAGLAGTKNIQYF.

This clonotype was counted between two and nine times. The V call is TRBV15, the J call TRBJ1-4; TRBD1 might be the D (5 bases). The CDR3 has 13 amino acids. Germline CDR1 and CDR2: LNHNV and YYDKDF (reference sequence). The germline V and J ends were trimmed by 8 bases and 0 bases, with 7 bases remaining between them. The CDR3 DNA reads TGTGCCACCGTGGGGCCAACTAATGAAAAACTGTTTTTT. Its translation is CATVGPTNEKLFF.

This clonotype was picked up a small number of times. The CDR3 DNA is TGTGCCAGCAGTTACAGTCAGGTGAACACCGGGGAGCTGTTTTTT. As protein: CASSYSQVNTGELFF. The J gene is TRBJ2-2, the V gene TRBV6-5, with unresolved D. This CDR3 is built from 15 residues. V lost 2 bases and J lost 1, with 8 bases in between. CDR1 and CDR2 from the germline V gene are MNHEY and SVGAGI.

The V gene is TRBV28, the J gene TRBJ2-7, with no clear D. The CDR3 is made up of 17 amino acids. In germline, CDR1 is MDHEN, CDR2 SYDVKM. V lost 5 bases, J lost 6 bases, and 26 bases lay in between. CDR3 sequence: CASSTPGTYPGGSEQYF. The CDR3 DNA reads TGTGCCAGCAGTACGCCCGGCACCTACCCCGGCGGATCCGAGCAGTACTTC.

A few counts support this clonotype. This chain uses TRBV6-6 with TRBJ2-4; D perhaps matches TRBD1 (5 bases). Germline V CDR1 and CDR2: MNHNY, SVGAGI (reference sequence). The V end lost 5 bases, the J end lost 0 bases, and 11 bases lay between the germline ends. The CDR3 is 15 amino acids. CDR3 protein: CASSPQAVAKNIQYF. Here the CDR3 DNA reads TGTGCCAGCAGTCCACAGGCAGTAGCCAAAAACATTCAGTACTTC.

The chain has TRBV29-1 and TRBJ2-3; 8 bases are shared with TRBD2. The CDR3 runs to 15 residues. Germline V CDR1 and CDR2: SQVTM, ANQGSEA. V trimming: 2 bases; J trimming: 3 bases; junction bases outside the gene matches: 7. Here the CDR3 reads CSVERAGDLTDTQYF. In DNA form, the CDR3 reads TGCAGCGTTGAACGAGCGGGGGACTTGACAGATACGCAGTATTTT.

This clonotype was detected many times. The chain couples TRBV14 to TRBJ2-7; 8 bases match TRBD1. V gave up 4 bases and J gave up 9 bases; unmatched junction bases: 8. The CDR3 extends over 13 amino acids. Per the germline V gene, CDR1 is SGHDN and CDR2 is FVKESK. The CDR3 sequence is CASSPFAQGVQYF. The CDR3 DNA reads TGTGCCAGCAGCCCCTTCGCACAGGGGGTGCAGTACTTC.

This clonotype was counted ten times or more. The gene calls are TRBV7-2 and TRBJ2-5; weak D call: TRBD1 (6 bases). This CDR3 region has 14 residues. The germline V gene encodes CDR1 SGHTA and CDR2 FQGNSA. Deletions cut 5 bases from V and 1 base from J, with 11 bases between. The CDR3, as DNA: TGTGCCAGCAGCCCGCGACAGGTCCAAGAGACCCAGTACTTC. This gives the protein CASSPRQVQETQYF.

This clonotype occurred a few times. This chain links TRBV6-1 with TRBJ1-5; no reliable D call. This CDR3 spans 16 amino acids. From germline, CDR1 is MNHNS and CDR2 SASEGT. V was shortened by 2 bases and J by 0 bases, with 11 bases between the two germline ends. Here the CDR3 DNA reads TGTGCCAGCAGTGAACTCATCCGGCATAGCAATCAGCCCCAGCATTTT. This codes for CASSELIRHSNQPQHF.

The rearrangement uses TRBV25-1 and TRBJ2-7, with 10 bases fitting TRBD2. V gave up 3 bases and J gave up 0 bases; unmatched junction bases: 8. Germline CDR1 MGHDK, CDR2 SYGVNS. The CDR3 loop spans 17 amino acids. This CDR3 is CASSDNPSSGSSYEQYF. The CDR3 region has the DNA TGTGCCAGCAGTGACAATCCCTCTAGCGGGAGCTCCTACGAGCAGTACTTC.

V gene TRBV5-1 combines with J gene TRBJ1-1; D not certain. Trimming cost V 4 bases and J 0 bases, with 16 bases left between them. Germline V lookup: CDR1 SGHRS, CDR2 YFSETQ. This CDR3 is 16 amino acids long. The CDR3: CASSGPGRVMNTEAFF. In nucleotides, the CDR3 is TGCGCCAGCAGCGGACCGGGGAGAGTAATGAACACTGAAGCTTTCTTT.

This clonotype came up many times. The chain carries TRBV2 and TRBJ2-3; D might be TRBD1 (5 bases). Trimming shortened V by 10 bases and J by 0 bases, and 14 bases separated the two germline ends. This CDR3 is built from 14 residues. Germline loops: CDR1 SNHLY, CDR2 FYNNEI. CDR3 residues: CATATDSSTDTQYF. CDR3 nucleotide sequence: TGTGCCACCGCGACAGATTCTAGCACAGATACGCAGTATTTT.

This chain connects TRBV7-9 to TRBJ1-1; D remains ambiguous. The V end lost 1 base, the J end lost 1 base, and 10 bases lay between the germline ends. Germline CDR1 and CDR2: SEHNR and FQNEAQ (reference sequence). The CDR3 extends over 15 amino acids. The CDR3 DNA follows: TGTGCCAGCAGCTTAGGTGTCTCAGGGAACACTGAAGCTTTCTTT. It translates to CASSLGVSGNTEAFF.